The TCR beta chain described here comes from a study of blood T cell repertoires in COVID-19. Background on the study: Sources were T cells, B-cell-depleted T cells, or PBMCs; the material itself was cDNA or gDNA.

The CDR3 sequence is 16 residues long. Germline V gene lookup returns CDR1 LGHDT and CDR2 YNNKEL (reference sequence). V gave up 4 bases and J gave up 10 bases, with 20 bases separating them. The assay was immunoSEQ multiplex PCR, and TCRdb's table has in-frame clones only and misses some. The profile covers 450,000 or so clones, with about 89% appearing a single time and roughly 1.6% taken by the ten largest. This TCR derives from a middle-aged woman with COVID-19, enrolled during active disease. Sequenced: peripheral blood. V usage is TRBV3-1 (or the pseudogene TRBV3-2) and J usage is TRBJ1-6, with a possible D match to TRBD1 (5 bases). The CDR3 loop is CASSPFLPQGGSPLHF. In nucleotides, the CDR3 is TGTGCCAGCAGCCCTTTTTTGCCCCAGGGTGGATCACCCCTCCACTTT.